Below, one T cell receptor (beta chain) is given with its context. CDR1 DFQATT and CDR2 SNEGSKA come from the germline V gene (reference sequence). After removal of 2 bases from V and 0 bases from J, the junction contained 10 bases not matched to a gene. The CDR3 sequence is 17 residues long. TCRdb independently ran MiXCR on the RT-PCR reads; one entry per CDR3 protein. The sample carries about 680,000 distinct CDR3 sequences, 14% recorded once. J is TRBJ2-3 and V is TRBV20-1, with 8 bases that match TRBD1. This clonotype was obtained from a female donor in good health, serving as a healthy control. Sample: memory CD4+ T cells from blood. The CDR3 DNA reads TGCAGTGCTAGATTAGACGGACAGGGAACTAGCACAGATACGCAGTATTTT. Protein product: CSARLDGQGTSTDTQYF.